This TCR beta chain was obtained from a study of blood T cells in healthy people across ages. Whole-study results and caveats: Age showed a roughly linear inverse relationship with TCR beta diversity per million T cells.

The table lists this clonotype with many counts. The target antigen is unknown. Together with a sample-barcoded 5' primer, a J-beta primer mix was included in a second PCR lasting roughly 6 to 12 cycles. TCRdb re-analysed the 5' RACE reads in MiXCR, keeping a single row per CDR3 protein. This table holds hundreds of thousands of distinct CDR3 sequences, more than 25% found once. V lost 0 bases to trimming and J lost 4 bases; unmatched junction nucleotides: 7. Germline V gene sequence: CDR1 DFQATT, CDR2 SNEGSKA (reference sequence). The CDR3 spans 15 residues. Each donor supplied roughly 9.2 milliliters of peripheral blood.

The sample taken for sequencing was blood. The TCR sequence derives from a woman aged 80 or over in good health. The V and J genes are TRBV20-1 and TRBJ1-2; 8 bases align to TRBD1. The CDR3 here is CSARDSGGETYGYTF. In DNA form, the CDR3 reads TGCAGTGCTAGAGATTCAGGGGGCGAAACCTATGGCTACACCTTC.